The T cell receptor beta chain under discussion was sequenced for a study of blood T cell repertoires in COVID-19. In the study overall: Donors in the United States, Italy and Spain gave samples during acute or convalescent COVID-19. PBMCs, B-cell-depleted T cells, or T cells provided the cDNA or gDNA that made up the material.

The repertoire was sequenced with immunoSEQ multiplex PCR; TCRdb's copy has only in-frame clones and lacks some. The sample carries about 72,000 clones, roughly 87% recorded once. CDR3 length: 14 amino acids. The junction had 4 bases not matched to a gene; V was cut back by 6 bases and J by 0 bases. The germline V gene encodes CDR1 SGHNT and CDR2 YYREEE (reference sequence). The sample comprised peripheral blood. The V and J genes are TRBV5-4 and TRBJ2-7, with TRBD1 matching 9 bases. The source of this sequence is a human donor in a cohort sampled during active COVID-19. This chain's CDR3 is CASKPGQGSYEQYF. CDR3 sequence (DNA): TGTGCCAGCAAACCGGGACAGGGCTCCTACGAGCAGTACTTC. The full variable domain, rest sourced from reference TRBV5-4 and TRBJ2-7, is ETGVTQSPTHLIKTRGQQVTLRCSSQSGHNTVSWYQQALGQGPQFIFQYYREEENGRGNFPPRFSGLQFPNYSSELNVNALELDDSALYLCASKPGQGSYEQYFGPGTRLTVT.